The 24 T cell receptor beta chains reported below all come from one sample, sequenced in a study of circulating and synovial CD4+ cells in juvenile arthritis. The repertoire was sequenced with immunoSEQ multiplex PCR; TCRdb's copy has only in-frame clones and lacks some. The sample yields 34,000 or so clones, approximately 96% seen once. Sequencing was carried out using CD4+ T cells from blood. The receptors derive from a human donor with juvenile idiopathic arthritis.

The rearrangement joins TRBV6-5 to TRBJ2-7, with 8 bases fitting TRBD1. The CDR3 loop spans 15 amino acids. Germline V gene data show CDR1 as MNHEY and CDR2 as SVGAGI. The V segment lost 5 bases and the J segment 2 bases; nucleotides outside the gene matches: 8. CDR3 in amino acids: CASSQTGTGPYEQYF. The CDR3 DNA sequence: TGTGCCAGCAGTCAAACCGGGACAGGACCCTACGAGCAGTACTTC.

This clone was seen more than once but under ten times. The rearrangement uses TRBV2 and TRBJ1-2; 11 bases match TRBD1. The CDR3 contains 16 residues. The germline CDR1 and CDR2 sequences are SNHLY and FYNNEI. After removal of 2 bases from V and 5 bases from J, the junction contained 7 bases not matched to a gene. Here the CDR3 reads CASSERRTGGRYGYTF. The CDR3 DNA sequence: TGTGCCAGCAGTGAAAGGAGGACAGGGGGCAGGTATGGCTACACCTTC. Together with reference TRBV2 and TRBJ1-2, the CDR3 gives the full variable domain: EPEVTQTPSHQVTQMGQEVILRCVPISNHLYFYWYRQILGQKVEFLVSFYNNEISEKSEIFDDQFSVERPDGSNFTLKIRSTKLEDSAMYFCASSERRTGGRYGYTFGSGTRLTVV.

The CDR3 spells CASSSGTGGSGANVLTF. In nucleotides, the CDR3 is TGTGCCAGCAGTTCCGGGACAGGGGGCTCTGGGGCCAACGTCCTGACTTTC. The rearrangement links TRBV11-1 to TRBJ2-6; TRBD1 agrees at 11 bases. CDR3 length equals 17 residues. Germline V gene sequence: CDR1 SGHAT, CDR2 FQDESV (reference sequence). J gave up 0 bases and V 6 bases, and 4 bases lay outside the gene matches.

The V call is TRBV7-3, the J call TRBJ2-5; 8 bases agree with TRBD2. Germline V gene data show CDR1 as SGHTA and CDR2 as FQGTGA. V was clipped by 1 base and J by 5 bases; unmatched bases: 6. There are 15 residues in the CDR3. In nucleotides, the CDR3 is TGTGCCAGCAGCTTAATCCTAGCGGGTGTGGAGACCCAGTACTTC. This translates into CASSLILAGVETQYF.

This chain connects TRBV7-2 to TRBJ2-1; unclear D gene. V was trimmed by 0 bases and J by 3 bases, leaving 9 bases between them. The CDR3 totals 15 residues. The germline V gene encodes CDR1 SGHTA and CDR2 FQGNSA. The CDR3 reads CASSLASLGYNEQFF. The CDR3 DNA is TGTGCCAGCAGCTTAGCCAGCCTAGGCTACAATGAGCAGTTCTTC.

The chain joins TRBV2 to TRBJ1-1; D may be TRBD1 (6 bases). This CDR3 is built from 16 residues. The germline V gene has CDR1 SNHLY and CDR2 FYNNEI. V lost 0 bases, J lost 5 bases, and 16 bases lay in between. CDR3 coding DNA: TGTGCCAGCAGTGAAGCGGGCCCCCGAACAGGGACTGAAGCTTTCTTT. Its translation: CASSEAGPRTGTEAFF.

V is TRBV5-4 and J is TRBJ2-2; TRBD2 matches at 12 bases. With 4 bases clipped from V and 5 bases from J, the junction kept 6 bases outside the gene matches. Per the germline V gene, CDR1 is SGHNT and CDR2 is YYREEE (reference sequence). CDR3 length: 16 residues. The CDR3 sequence is CASSSRTSGETGELFF. In nucleotides, the CDR3 is TGTGCCAGCAGCAGCCGGACTAGCGGGGAAACCGGGGAGCTGTTTTTT. The variable domain in full, with the rest retrieved from reference TRBV5-4 and TRBJ2-2, is ETGVTQSPTHLIKTRGQQVTLRCSSQSGHNTVSWYQQALGQGPQFIFQYYREEENGRGNFPPRFSGLQFPNYSSELNVNALELDDSALYLCASSSRTSGETGELFFGEGSRLTVL.

This chain connects TRBV7-2 to TRBJ2-7; possibly TRBD1 for D (6 bases). Germline-derived CDR1 and CDR2 are SGHTA and FQGNSA. The V end lost 5 bases, the J end lost 5 bases, and 10 bases lay between the germline ends. This CDR3 has 12 amino acids. The CDR3, as DNA: TGTGCCAGCAGCATCCGGACAGACGAGCAGTACTTC. It codes for CASSIRTDEQYF.

The V and J genes are TRBV5-1 and TRBJ2-3; no firm D call. The CDR3 totals 13 residues. Germline assignment: CDR1 SGHRS and CDR2 YFSETQ. The V and J ends lost 7 bases and 4 bases respectively, with 13 bases between them. The CDR3 DNA follows: TGCGCCAGCCGACGGAGCAGCGCAGATACGCAGTATTTT. It encodes CASRRSSADTQYF.

The rearrangement joins TRBV5-6 to TRBJ1-2; 7 bases fit TRBD1. Germline CDR1 and CDR2: SGHDT and YYEEEE. The CDR3 contains 15 residues. Trimming removed 1 base from V and 0 bases from J; junction bases left unmatched: 3. The CDR3: CASSLLTGANYGYTF. Here the CDR3 DNA reads TGTGCCAGCAGCTTGTTAACAGGGGCTAACTATGGCTACACCTTC.

This chain connects TRBV7-9 to TRBJ2-5, with 10 bases lining up with TRBD2. The J segment lost 2 bases and the V segment lost 6 bases, leaving 6 bases of the junction unmatched. CDR3 length equals 15 residues. CDR1 is SEHNR, CDR2 FQNEAQ, per germline (reference sequence). As DNA, the CDR3 is TGTGCCAGCAGGTCACCAGCGGGGGGGCAAGAGACCCAGTACTTC. Its translation: CASRSPAGGQETQYF.

The chain couples TRBV7-9 to TRBJ1-4; D uncertain. CDR3 length: 13 residues. The germline V gene has CDR1 SEHNR and CDR2 FQNEAQ (reference sequence). Trimming took 0 bases from V and 4 from J, leaving 3 bases between them. CDR3 residues: CASSLAGNEKLFF. CDR3 nucleotide sequence: TGTGCCAGCAGCTTAGCCGGTAATGAAAAACTGTTTTTT.

The chain links TRBV6-6 to TRBJ1-1; D possibly corresponds to TRBD1 (6 bases). The germline gives CDR1 MNHNY, CDR2 SVGAGI (reference sequence). CDR3 length: 15 amino acids. The V end was cut by 6 bases, the J end by 1 base, with 15 bases between. The CDR3 here is CASRRGGVENTEAFF. The CDR3 DNA reads as TGTGCCAGCAGGAGGGGGGGGGTTGAGAACACTGAAGCTTTCTTT.

This chain joins TRBV11-2 and TRBJ1-2; a possible D gene is TRBD1 (5 bases). Germline V gene sequence: CDR1 SGHAT, CDR2 FQNNGV. Trimming left V 1 base short and J 4 bases short, with 13 bases between. This CDR3 contains 15 residues. CDR3 in amino acids: CASSLVADSSYGYTF. The DNA for the CDR3 is TGTGCCAGCAGCTTAGTGGCTGACAGTAGCTATGGCTACACCTTC.

This sequence joins TRBV7-2 and TRBJ2-3; D ambiguous. CDR1 and CDR2 from the germline V gene are SGHTA and FQGNSA. There are 12 residues in the CDR3. Trimming removed 5 bases at V and 4 bases at J, with 7 bases between. CDR3: CASSRTADTQYF. In nucleotides, the CDR3 is TGTGCCAGCAGCCGTACGGCAGATACGCAGTATTTT.

CDR3 coding DNA: TGTGCTAGTGGTTTGGGGGCAGGGTGGACAGAGACCCAGTACTTC. As protein: CASGLGAGWTETQYF. The V and J genes are TRBV12-5 and TRBJ2-5; possibly TRBD1 for D (5 bases). Trimming took 1 base from V and 4 from J, leaving 13 bases between them. Germline V gene data show CDR1 as LGHNT and CDR2 as FRNRAP. The CDR3 runs to 15 residues.

The rearrangement joins TRBV7-2 to TRBJ1-2, with D possibly matching TRBD1 (5 bases). The CDR3 loop spans 14 amino acids. CDR1 and CDR2 from the germline V gene are SGHTA and FQGNSA. V was shortened by 5 bases and J by 8 bases, with 18 bases between the two germline ends. The CDR3 protein is CASSDPGRARGYTF. CDR3 bases: TGTGCCAGCAGCGATCCGGGCAGGGCGAGAGGCTACACCTTC.

V is TRBV15 and J is TRBJ1-5; 8 bases are a match to TRBD1. This CDR3 contains 19 residues. Germline assignment: CDR1 LNHNV and CDR2 YYDKDF (reference sequence). The V gene end was trimmed by 0 bases and the J gene end by 0 bases; junction bases not matched to a gene: 10. The CDR3 region has the DNA TGTGCCACCAGCAGAGATGTTGGACAGGGAAGTTATAGCAATCAGCCCCAGCATTTT. Translating gives CATSRDVGQGSYSNQPQHF.

The CDR3 DNA sequence: TGTGCCAGCAGAGCGACAGGGGCGGGGGAGCAGTACTTC. Residues: CASRATGAGEQYF. The chain couples TRBV6-6 to TRBJ2-7, with 8 bases fitting TRBD1. Trimming removed 6 bases from V and 7 bases from J; junction bases left unmatched: 8. The germline gives CDR1 MNHNY, CDR2 SVGAGI (reference sequence). This CDR3 is 13 amino acids long.

V gene TRBV6-6 combines with J gene TRBJ2-5; TRBD2 matches 12 bases. The CDR3 covers 16 residues. Germline-derived CDR1 and CDR2 are MNHNY and SVGAGI (reference sequence). V was pared by 6 bases and J by 6 bases, with 11 bases of the junction left unmatched. DNA for the CDR3: TGTGCCAGCAGGCCACCGACTAGCGGGGGCGGCAAGACCCAGTACTTC. Translating gives CASRPPTSGGGKTQYF.

CDR3 loop: CASSHSGVYNEQFF. The DNA for the CDR3 is TGCGCCAGCAGCCATAGCGGGGTCTACAATGAGCAGTTCTTC. This sequence joins TRBV4-1 and TRBJ2-1; 8 bases line up with TRBD2. The V and J ends lost 3 bases and 3 bases, in that order; junction bases with no gene match: 1. Germline V gives CDR1 MGHRA, CDR2 YSYEKL. The CDR3 consists of 14 residues.

This CDR3 is CASSLAGGPTGELFF. CDR3 nucleotides: TGTGCCAGCAGCTTAGCGGGGGGACCCACCGGGGAGCTGTTTTTT. The chain employs TRBV7-6 and TRBJ2-2; TRBD2 might be the D (6 bases). Germline lookup yields CDR1 SGHVS and CDR2 FNYEAQ. V was pared by 0 bases and J by 4 bases, with 9 bases between. The CDR3 spans 15 residues. The whole variable domain, remainder taken from reference TRBV7-6 and TRBJ2-2, is GAGVSQSPRYKVTKRGQDVALRCDPISGHVSLYWYRQALGQGPEFLTYFNYEAQQDKSGLPNDRFSAERPEGSISTLTIQRTEQRDSAMYRCASSLAGGPTGELFFGEGSRLTVL.

This chain uses TRBV7-2 with TRBJ2-1; D might be TRBD1 (5 bases). In germline, CDR1 is SGHTA, CDR2 FQGNSA. V was shortened by 0 bases and J by 4 bases, with 7 bases between the two germline ends. CDR3 length: 14 amino acids. CDR3 bases: TGTGCCAGCAGCTTAGCGGCAGGGTACAATGAGCAGTTCTTC. Amino acid sequence: CASSLAAGYNEQFF. Full variable domain (rest looked up from reference TRBV7-2 and TRBJ2-1): GAGVSQSPSNKVTEKGKDVELRCDPISGHTALYWYRQSLGQGLEFLIYFQGNSAPDKSGLPSDRFSAERTGGSVSTLTIQRTQQEDSAVYLCASSLAAGYNEQFFGPGTRLTVL.

The J gene is TRBJ2-1, the V gene TRBV10-3; D might be TRBD1 (6 bases). V was trimmed by 6 bases and J by 5 bases, leaving 14 bases between them. The germline CDR1 and CDR2 sequences are ENHRY and SYGVKD. CDR3 length equals 14 residues. CDR3 sequence reads: CAIRRTETHNEQFF. The CDR3 DNA follows: TGTGCCATCAGGCGGACAGAAACTCACAATGAGCAGTTCTTC.